The rows below give T cell receptor beta chains drawn from one sample of a study of T cell repertoires in cytomegalovirus infection. TCRdb itself ran the reads through MiXCR, one entry per CDR3 protein. Of about 310,000 distinct CDR3 sequences listed, roughly 15% are singletons. The sample comprised PBMCs. These receptor sequences come from a human donor in good health (CMV status not recorded). Some clones in this sample may be carry-over from other donors' samples. CDR3s include the opening cysteine and the closing phenylalanine or tryptophan. For some rows the clone size is stated as once, few or many, or as a class when expanded; others skip it.

clone_size | v_call | cdr3_aa
- | TRBV20-1 | CSARFPGPYEQYF
- | TRBV27 | CASSLTGGLDIQYF
many | TRBV7-6 | CASSPYPDSSYEQYF
- | TRBV19 | CASTTGTLPQYF
- | TRBV4-2 | CASSQDVGQGLAKNIQYF
- | TRBV12-3/TRBV12-4 | CASSFVRGYEQYF
- | TRBV10-3 | CAIKGNSYEQYF
- | TRBV5-6 | CASSSGGGGEETQYF
many | TRBV28 | CASSLSDRGLQPQHF
many | TRBV24-1 | CATSDPGTSGGVNTGELFF
many | TRBV7-2 | CASSPPGGSVTGELFF
many | TRBV18 | CASSLHRDNGYTF
few | TRBV6-5 | CASSYSSGTSGETQYF
- | TRBV20-1 | CSARTGTTYEQYF
- | TRBV11-1 | CASSQGQANYNEQFF
few | TRBV20-1 | CSPKTGADGYTF
- | TRBV27 | CASSLWGPSEGQQEKLFF
few | TRBV12-3/TRBV12-4 | CASSLGGAETEAFF
many | TRBV28 | CASSPRTSGGSKNIQYF
many | TRBV28 | CASSLEGAGYGYTF
- | TRBV9 | CASSVVMTASTDTQYF
many | TRBV7-2 | CASSPTGNKDTQYF
- | TRBV28 | CASSAGSEKLFF
many | TRBV12-3/TRBV12-4 | CASSFSGHQYF
- | TRBV2 | CASRGLGYGYTF
few | TRBV20-1 | CSASGGSSYNEQFF
many | TRBV6-4 | CASSEGDRDSNQPQHF
many | TRBV25-1 | CASSDGRWDSGNTIYF
few | TRBV3-1 | CASSRGTKNIQYF
many | TRBV11-2 | CASSPIGGSANEKLFF
many | TRBV28 | CASSRQGIIYGYTF
few | TRBV6-6 | CASSYPDQETQYF
- | TRBV6-6 | CASSYPKGPFLGSDTEAFF
- | TRBV28 | CASSSSGSVYEQYF
few | TRBV12-3/TRBV12-4 | CASSLGPLDNEQFF
- | TRBV7-4 | CASTNGETQYF
few | TRBV11-2 | CASTPRGTDTQYF
few | TRBV27 | CASSATTAPQETQYF
few | TRBV28 | CASSPGPAYNEQFF
many | TRBV11-2 | CASSLVSGKPFSKYGYTF
many | TRBV7-2 | CASSRAGIDGYEQYF
- | TRBV19 | CASSTVAGSSYNEQFF
few | TRBV20-1 | CSKLSGVTDTQYF
- | TRBV20-1 | CSAEKNIQYF
- | TRBV7-2 | CASSPDWGTEAFF
many | TRBV11-3 | CASSLSGVTDTQYF
few | TRBV12-3/TRBV12-4 | CASSSFYGADTQYF
medium-sized | TRBV7-6 | CASSSTGPRGELFF
many | TRBV7-2 | CASSWGGGAYEQYF
many | TRBV4-1 | CASSHASGDYEQYF
- | TRBV20-1 | CSARETGTGGNSPLHF
once | TRBV19 | CASSAGVKSYEQYF